This is a list of T cell receptor beta chains from one sample in a study of shared clonotypes between healthy human individuals. TCRdb's table, derived via immunoSEQ multiplex PCR, lists solely in-frame clones and lacks some. The table shows about 680,000 clones, with around 72% occurring only once. The sample was memory CD4+ T cells sorted from blood. These receptors all stem from a woman aged 25 to 39 in good health. Each CDR3 is given with its conserved first and last residue. A D gene is named only where the DNA matches it firmly. Size values are once, few and many counts, or a class for expanded clones, and some rows have none.

>-|TRBV27|TRBJ1-1|-
TGTGCCAGCAGTTCCTACGGGGGGGCCCGTGAAGCTTTCTTT
CASSSYGGAREAFF
>-|TRBV28|TRBJ2-6|TRBD2
TGTGCCAGCAGTTTCAAGGGACTAGCGGGACCTGGGGCCAACGTCCTGACTTTC
CASSFKGLAGPGANVLTF
>-|TRBV10-2|TRBJ2-4|TRBD2
TGCGCCAGCAGTGAGAGAGGACTAGCGGGAGTCGGCCAAAACATTCAGTACTTC
CASSERGLAGVGQNIQYF
>-|TRBV2|TRBJ2-7|TRBD1
TGTGCCACCAACCTTGGACAGGAGTCCTACGAGCAGTACTTC
CATNLGQESYEQYF
>-|TRBV28|TRBJ2-3|-
TGTGCCAGCAGTTCAGAGAGTACGCAGTATTTT
CASSSESTQYF
>-|TRBV5-1|TRBJ2-2|-
TGCGCCAGCAGCTTGATTGGTGGGGGCGTCTTCACCGGGGAGCTGTTTTTT
CASSLIGGGVFTGELFF
>-|TRBV18|TRBJ1-5|-
TGTGCCAGCTCACCGGGTCTTGGGAATCAGCCCCAGCATTTT
CASSPGLGNQPQHF
>-|TRBV11-3|TRBJ2-5|TRBD2
TGTGCCAGCAGCCAAGGACTAGCGGGGCCCCAAGAGACCCAGTACTTC
CASSQGLAGPQETQYF
>-|TRBV28|TRBJ2-7|-
TGTGCCAGCATATCGGCGGGTTACGAGCAGTACTTC
CASISAGYEQYF
>few|TRBV7-9|TRBJ2-3|-
TGTGCCAGCAGCTTGGGGCCCCGCGTCACAGATACGCAGTATTTT
CASSLGPRVTDTQYF
>-|TRBV6-1|TRBJ2-7|TRBD2
TGTGCCAGCAGCCCGGGGGGAGTCAACCCCTACGAGCAGTACTTC
CASSPGGVNPYEQYF
>-|TRBV5-1|TRBJ2-1|TRBD2
TGCGCCAGCAGCCTCTCTAGCGGGATATACAATGAGCAGTTCTTC
CASSLSSGIYNEQFF
>-|TRBV2|TRBJ1-5|-
TGTGCCAGCAGTGAAAAAGCCCCAAGGGGGAATTCGCCCCAGCATTTT
CASSEKAPRGNSPQHF
>few|TRBV28|TRBJ2-1|TRBD2
TGTGCCAGCAGTTCTCCGGGACTAGCGGGATATGAGCAGTTCTTC
CASSSPGLAGYEQFF
>-|TRBV28|TRBJ2-5|-
TGTGCCAGCAGTTCCCATTTAGGGGAGACCCAGTACTTC
CASSSHLGETQYF
>-|TRBV7-9|TRBJ2-3|-
TGTGCCAGCAGCTTAGCGGGCCCCACAGATACGCAGTATTTT
CASSLAGPTDTQYF
>-|TRBV11-1|TRBJ2-5|-
TGTGCCAGCAGCCCAAGGTCACAAGGCGTCGAAGAGACCCAGTACTTC
CASSPRSQGVEETQYF
>once|TRBV7-9|TRBJ1-2|TRBD1
TGTGCCAGCAGCCCTAACTCGGGACAGGGGAATGGCTACACCTTC
CASSPNSGQGNGYTF
>-|TRBV7-9|TRBJ2-3|-
TGTGCCAGCAGCTTAGAACTCGCGGCGCAGTATTTT
CASSLELAAQYF
>few|TRBV19|TRBJ1-5|TRBD1
TGTGCCAGTACCCGACAGGGCCCCAGGTCGGGTAGCAATCAGCCCCAGCATTTT
CASTRQGPRSGSNQPQHF
>few|TRBV11-2|TRBJ1-1|-
TGTGCCAGCAGCTTAAACAGGGAAACTGAAGCTTTCTTT
CASSLNRETEAFF
>-|TRBV27|TRBJ1-1|-
TGTGCCAGCAGTCCCCTCGTCCTAGGGGTCACTGAAGCTTTCTTT
CASSPLVLGVTEAFF